The 7 T cell receptor beta chains presented below share a single source sample, sequenced in a study of patients with pleural tuberculosis. TCRdb reprocessed the reads with MiXCR, giving one entry per CDR3 protein. Of 45,000 to 55,000 distinct CDR3 sequences in the sample, less than 9.5% were seen once. The receptor source for this set is a human donor with pleural tuberculosis.

This clonotype came up many times. The chain joins TRBV12-3 or TRBV12-4 to TRBJ1-1; 7 nucleotides match TRBD1. This CDR3 region has 15 residues. The J segment lost 10 bases and the V segment lost 3 bases, leaving 14 bases of the junction unmatched. The CDR3 region has the DNA TGTGCCAGCAGTTTGGGGGAGGGGGCGAGACCTGGAGCTTTCTTT. This codes for CASSLGEGARPGAFF.

The chain has TRBV19 and TRBJ1-1; tentatively, D is TRBD1 (5 bases). CDR1 and CDR2 from the germline V gene are LNHDA and SQIVND (reference sequence). CDR3 length equals 15 residues. V was shortened by 0 bases and J by 4 bases, with 12 bases between the two germline ends. CDR3 DNA: TGTGCCAGTAGTATAGAGCACAGGATAAGCACTGAAGCTTTCTTT. This sequence encodes CASSIEHRISTEAFF. Filled out from reference TRBV19 and TRBJ1-1, the complete variable domain reads DGGITQSPKYLFRKEGQNVTLSCEQNLNHDAMYWYRQDPGQGLRLIYYSQIVNDFQKGDIAEGYSVSREKKESFPLTVTSAQKNPTAFYLCASSIEHRISTEAFFGQGTRLTVV.

This clonotype has ten or more counts. The chain couples TRBV28 to TRBJ1-5, with D possibly TRBD1 on 6 matching bases. Germline CDR1 MDHEN, CDR2 SYDVKM. The V and J ends lost 4 bases and 7 bases respectively, with 14 bases between them. The CDR3 has 14 residues. CDR3 bases: TGTGCCAGCAGTTATTACGGGACACAACAGCCCCAGCATTTT. Amino acids: CASSYYGTQQPQHF.

This clonotype came up many times. V is TRBV7-2 and J is TRBJ1-1; D is uncertain. This CDR3 is built from 15 residues. Trimming removed 5 bases at V and 0 bases at J, with 13 bases between. Germline lookup yields CDR1 SGHTA and CDR2 FQGNSA. The CDR3 loop is CASSLVRPMNTEAFF. CDR3 in DNA: TGTGCCAGCAGCCTAGTGCGTCCCATGAACACTGAAGCTTTCTTT. The whole variable domain, remainder taken from reference TRBV7-2 and TRBJ1-1, is GAGVSQSPSNKVTEKGKDVELRCDPISGHTALYWYRQSLGQGLEFLIYFQGNSAPDKSGLPSDRFSAERTGGSVSTLTIQRTQQEDSAVYLCASSLVRPMNTEAFFGQGTRLTVV.

This clonotype has a count of ten or more. The chain combines TRBV20-1 with TRBJ2-1, with 7 bases lining up with TRBD1. The CDR3 loop spans 14 amino acids. The J segment lost 4 bases and the V segment lost 3 bases, leaving 6 bases of the junction unmatched. Germline V lookup: CDR1 DFQATT, CDR2 SNEGSKA (reference sequence). CDR3 bases: TGCAGTGCTAGTGGGACAGAGGTTTACAATGAGCAGTTCTTC. This gives the protein CSASGTEVYNEQFF.

This clonotype came up many times. This chain links TRBV2 with TRBJ1-2; D is unresolved. CDR3 length: 13 amino acids. Per germline, CDR1 SNHLY and CDR2 FYNNEI. Trimming removed 5 bases from V and 2 bases from J, with 9 bases in between. As DNA, the CDR3 is TGTGCCAGCAGTAGCGAACAGAACTATGGCTACACCTTC. Amino acid sequence: CASSSEQNYGYTF.

This clonotype showed up many times. V usage is TRBV2 and J usage is TRBJ2-1; 8 nucleotides line up with TRBD1. V was pared by 1 base and J by 5 bases, with 1 base of the junction left unmatched. CDR1 is SNHLY, CDR2 FYNNEI, per germline. This CDR3 contains 14 residues. The CDR3 sequence is CASSEDRGDNEQFF. In DNA, the CDR3 is TGTGCCAGCAGTGAAGACAGGGGGGACAATGAGCAGTTCTTC.